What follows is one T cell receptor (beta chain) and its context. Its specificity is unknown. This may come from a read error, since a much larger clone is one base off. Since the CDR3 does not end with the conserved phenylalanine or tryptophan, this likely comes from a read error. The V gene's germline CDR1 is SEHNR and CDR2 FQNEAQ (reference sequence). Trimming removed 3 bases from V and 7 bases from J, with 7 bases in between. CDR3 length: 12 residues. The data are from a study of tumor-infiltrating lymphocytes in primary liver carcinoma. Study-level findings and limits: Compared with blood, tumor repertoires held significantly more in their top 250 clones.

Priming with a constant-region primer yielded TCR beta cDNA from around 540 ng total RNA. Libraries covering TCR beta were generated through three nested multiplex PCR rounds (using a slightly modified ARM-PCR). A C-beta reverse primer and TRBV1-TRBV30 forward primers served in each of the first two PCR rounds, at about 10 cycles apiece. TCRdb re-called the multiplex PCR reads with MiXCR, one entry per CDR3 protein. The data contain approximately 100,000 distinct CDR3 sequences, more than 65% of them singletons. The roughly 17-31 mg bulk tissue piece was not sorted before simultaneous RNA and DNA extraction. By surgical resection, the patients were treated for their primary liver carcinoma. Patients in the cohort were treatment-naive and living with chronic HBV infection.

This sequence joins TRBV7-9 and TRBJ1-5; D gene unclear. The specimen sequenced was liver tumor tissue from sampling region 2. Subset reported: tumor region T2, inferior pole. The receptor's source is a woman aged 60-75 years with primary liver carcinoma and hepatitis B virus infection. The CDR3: CASSLIGQPQHL. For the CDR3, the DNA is TGTGCCAGCAGCTTGATCGGGCAGCCCCAGCATCTT.